Reported below is one T cell receptor beta chain. Deletions cut 1 base from V and 0 bases from J, with 10 bases between. CDR3 size: 14 residues. Germline-derived CDR1 and CDR2 are DFQATT and SNEGSKA (reference sequence). The data originate from a study of T-cell reconstitution after alpha-beta-depleted transplantation in children. Unique molecular identifiers featured in how the TCRbeta library was prepared. TCRdb reanalysed the PCR reads using MiXCR and keeps one entry per CDR3 protein. The sample lists about 980,000 distinct CDR3 sequences, roughly 29% seen once, with approximately 30% in the top ten.

This sequence was found in a boy under two years old who had a stem cell transplant for SCID, so the T cells may come from the graft donor. The sequencing here drew on PBMCs, mostly from graft donor cells, taken 360 days after TCRalphabeta/CD19-depleted stem cell transplant. The chain recombines TRBV20-1 with TRBJ2-7; D possibly corresponds to TRBD2 (6 bases). Here the CDR3 DNA reads TGCAGTGCTAGAGGAGGAGGGCTCTCCTACGAGCAGTACTTC. Amino acid sequence: CSARGGGLSYEQYF.